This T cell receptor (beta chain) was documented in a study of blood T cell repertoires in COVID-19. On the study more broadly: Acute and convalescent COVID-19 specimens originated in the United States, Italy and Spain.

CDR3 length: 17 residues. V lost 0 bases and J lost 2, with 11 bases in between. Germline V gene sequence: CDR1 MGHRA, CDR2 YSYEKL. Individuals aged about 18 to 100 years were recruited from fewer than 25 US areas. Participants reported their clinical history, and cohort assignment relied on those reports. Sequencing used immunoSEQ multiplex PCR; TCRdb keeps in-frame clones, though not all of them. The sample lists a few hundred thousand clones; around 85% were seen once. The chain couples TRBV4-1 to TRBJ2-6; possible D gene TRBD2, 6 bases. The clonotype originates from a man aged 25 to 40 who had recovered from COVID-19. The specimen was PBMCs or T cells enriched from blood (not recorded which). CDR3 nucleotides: TGCGCCAGCAGCCAAGATTGGGGGGAACCTGGGGCCAACGTCCTGACTTTC. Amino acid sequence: CASSQDWGEPGANVLTF.